This TCR beta chain was retrieved from a study of metastatic and nonmetastatic thyroid tumors. Overall study: Repertoires from malignant and benign thyroid patients were compared across blood and tumor or nodule tissue.

Not a single patient had been given any form of treatment at any point before undergoing thyroid surgery. General study findings and limits: Malignant tumors reportedly showed significantly higher TCR beta diversity than benign nodules in both blood and tumor.

CDR3 length: 15 residues. V was clipped by 7 bases and J by 6 bases, with 21 bases between them. Germline V gives CDR1 MDHEN, CDR2 SYDVKM. Points on this clone: What it binds is unknown. This may be a read error: a much more frequent sequence differs by one nucleotide.

Under the authors' procedure: Clinicopathological groups supplied CDR3 differences that were used to build a distant-metastasis classifier for papillary thyroid cancer. Using MiXCR, TCRdb reanalyzed the PCR reads. It is TCRdb's table, rather than the study itself, that gives the V and J calls and clone size. Here the sample spans tens of thousands of clones, more than 12% being singletons. The chain has TRBV28 and TRBJ2-5; D is perhaps TRBD2 (5 bases). The origin of this receptor is a female donor with papillary thyroid cancer or a benign thyroid nodule (not recorded which). Some clones in this sample may be carry-over from other donors' samples. Specimen: blood. The CDR3 region is CASNHSAGRRKTQYF. The CDR3 nucleotides read TGTGCCAGCAATCATAGTGCGGGCAGGAGGAAGACCCAGTACTTC.